This is a list of T cell receptor beta chains from one sample in a study of tumor-infiltrating lymphocytes in primary liver carcinoma. TCRdb analysed the multiplex PCR reads with MiXCR anew, one entry per CDR3 protein. The data hold more than 70,000 distinct CDR3 sequences, with more than 65% observed a single time. Material for sequencing was liver tumor tissue from sampling region 1. The origin of the receptors is a man aged 40-49 years with primary liver carcinoma and hepatitis B virus infection. CDR3s include the opening cysteine and the closing phenylalanine or tryptophan. The D gene is left open where the match is weak. Not all rows give a size; the values are once, few, many and, for expanded clones, a class.

j_call	d_call	v_call	cdr3_length	clone_size	cdr3_nt	cdr3_aa
TRBJ2-7	.	TRBV11-2	11	.	TGTGCCGCCAGCTTGACAGGCGAGCAGTACTTC	CAASLTGEQYF
TRBJ2-5	.	TRBV13	14	many	TGTGCCAGCAGCGCCGGGACCCTGGGAGAGACCCAGTACTTC	CASSAGTLGETQYF
TRBJ2-1	.	TRBV29-1	13	.	TGCACCGTTGATGCTCAGAGGAACAATGAGCAGTTCTTC	CTVDAQRNNEQFF
TRBJ2-3	.	TRBV11-2	17	.	.	CASRLVGAGSGEATHYF
TRBJ2-7	.	TRBV11-2	17	.	TGCGCCAGCAACATCGACCCGCCAGGACCGGGAAGCTACGAGCAGTACTTC	CASNIDPPGPGSYEQYF
TRBJ2-2	.	TRBV11-2	13	.	TGTGCCAGCACCTCTCAACCCCCCGGGGAGCTCTTTTTT	CASTSQPPGELFF
TRBJ2-3	.	TRBV6-1	17	.	TGTGCCAGCAGTTTCAGAGGTGGAGATATTAGCAAAGATACGCAGTATTTT	CASSFRGGDISKDTQYF
TRBJ2-1	TRBD2	TRBV24-1	16	.	TGTGCCACCTGTGACTACAGACTAGCGGGAGTTGATGAGCAGTTCTTC	CATCDYRLAGVDEQFF
TRBJ2-4	TRBD2	TRBV6-1	15	.	TGTGCCAGTAGCTCCGGGACTAGCGGGGCAGACAATCAGTACTTC	CASSSGTSGADNQYF
TRBJ2-1	.	TRBV5-4	17	.	TGTGCCAGCAGTGACGAGCTAGCACCGAGTTCCTACGATGAGCAGTTCTTC	CASSDELAPSSYDEQFF
TRBJ2-1	.	TRBV5-1	14	.	TGCGCCAGCAGTTCATCAGGGATGAGCAATGAGCAGTTCTTC	CASSSSGMSNEQFF
TRBJ2-7	.	TRBV6-5	14	.	TGTGCTATCAGTTACGACCGGGGACCCTATGAGCAGTACTTC	CAISYDRGPYEQYF
TRBJ1-2	.	TRBV5-5	14	.	TGTGCCAGCAGCGTCCGGGTCAGGGTCGATGGCTACACCTTC	CASSVRVRVDGYTF
TRBJ1-5	.	TRBV20-1	12	.	TGCAATGCTACGGACAGTAGCAAGACCCAGCATTTT	CNATDSSKTQHF
TRBJ2-7	.	TRBV7-9	14	.	TGTGCCAGCAGTCCATCGGGCATCTCCAATGAGCAGTACTTC	CASSPSGISNEQYF
TRBJ1-4	.	TRBV14	17	.	TGTGCCAGAAGCCGCTTGTTAGGGAACAGGGACTTTGAAAAACCGTTTTTT	CARSRLLGNRDFEKPFF
TRBJ2-7	TRBD2	TRBV12-3/TRBV12-4	12	once	TGTGTTAGCAGCGGACTAGCTTGGGAGCAGTACTTC	CVSSGLAWEQYF
TRBJ2-3	TRBD1	TRBV4-1	15	once	TGCGCCTGCAGCCAAGATGGCACCGACAGGGCCGGAGGCGATTTT	CACSQDGTDRAGGDF
TRBJ2-1	TRBD2	TRBV19	15	.	TGTGCCAGTTCCTCCAGCGGGAGCTCCTACAATGAGCAGTTCTTC	CASSSSGSSYNEQFF
TRBJ2-6	.	TRBV6-5	18	.	TGTGCCAGCAGTCTTTGCACAGGGATGAATGCTGGGGCTAACGTCCTGACTTTC	CASSLCTGMNAGANVLTF
TRBJ1-5	.	TRBV6-2/TRBV6-3	13	many	TGTGCCAGCAGTCCAACACGAAATCAGCCCCAGCATTTT	CASSPTRNQPQHF
TRBJ2-5	.	TRBV11-2	13	.	TGTGCCAGCAGCACCAGTCTAGGGGAGACCCAGTACTTC	CASSTSLGETQYF
TRBJ1-6	TRBD1	TRBV28	15	.	TGTGTCAGCAGTTCAGGGGGCGATGGAGATTCACCCCTCCACTTT	CVSSSGGDGDSPLHF
TRBJ2-4	.	TRBV12-3/TRBV12-4	13	.	TGTGTCAACAGTTTTGGAGGAAAAAACATCCAGTACTTC	CVNSFGGKNIQYF
TRBJ2-5	.	TRBV12-3/TRBV12-4	13	many	TGTGCCAGCAGTTTAGGCTACGCAGAGACCCAGTACTTC	CASSLGYAETQYF
TRBJ2-1	.	TRBV6-6	14	.	TGTGCCAGCAGTTACTCCGTGACACTGGTAGAGCAGTTCTTC	CASSYSVTLVEQFF
TRBJ2-2	TRBD2	TRBV6-6	16	.	TGTGCCAGCAGTCCAGTAGCGGGTGAAAACACCGGGGAGCTGTTCTTT	CASSPVAGENTGELFF
TRBJ2-7	.	TRBV14	14	.	TGCGCCAGCAGCACTTCAGCGGAGTCTCTCGAGCAGTACTTC	CASSTSAESLEQYF
TRBJ2-3	TRBD2	TRBV7-9	16	many	TGTGCCAGCAGCTCCTCCTCAGCGGGAGTGATAGATACGCAGTATTTT	CASSSSSAGVIDTQYF
TRBJ2-5	.	TRBV5-5	16	many	TGTGCCAGCAGCTTGCGGCGCCAGGGGAGGCAAGAGACCCAGTACTTC	CASSLRRQGRQETQYF
TRBJ1-5	.	TRBV24-1	12	.	TGTGCCACCAGTGATAGCAATCAGCCCCAGCATTTT	CATSDSNQPQHF
TRBJ2-7	.	TRBV30	13	.	TGTGCCTGGTCTGGGACGCTTAATAACGGGCAGTACTTC	CAWSGTLNNGQYF
TRBJ2-1	TRBD2	TRBV12-3/TRBV12-4	20	many	TGTGCCAGCAGTTCGACCGGACTAGCGGGAGGCGGAGGAGAGGGCAATGAGCAGTTCTTC	CASSSTGLAGGGGEGNEQFF
TRBJ1-1	.	TRBV14	15	.	TGTGCCAGCAGCTCCACCGGGAGGGCATTCACTGAAGCTTTCTTT	CASSSTGRAFTEAFF
TRBJ2-7	.	TRBV7-8	16	.	TGTGCCAGCGGCTCCGAAGGTGACAGGTTCTCCTACGAGCAGTACTTC	CASGSEGDRFSYEQYF
TRBJ2-1	.	TRBV5-1	15	.	TGCGCCAGCGGCTCCAGACAGGACTCTTACAATGAGCAGTTCTTC	CASGSRQDSYNEQFF
TRBJ2-2	.	TRBV4-2	13	many	TGTGCCAGCAGCCAAGAGAGCGAACGAGAGCTGTTTTTT	CASSQESERELFF
TRBJ1-5	TRBD1	TRBV6-1	14	.	TGTGCCAACGGTGACAGACAGGGCGATCAGCCCCAGCGTTTT	CANGDRQGDQPQRF
TRBJ2-5	.	TRBV10-3	14	.	TGTGTCATCAGCGAATCGACAGGACAAGAGACCCAGTACTTC	CVISESTGQETQYF
TRBJ1-6	.	TRBV13	15	.	TGTGCCAGTAGCTTATATGGGGACTATAATTCACCCCTCCACTTT	CASSLYGDYNSPLHF
TRBJ2-7	TRBD2	TRBV20-1	15	.	TGCAATGCTAGAGATCGGCTGGCGGGAGGGTACGAGCAGTACTTC	CNARDRLAGGYEQYF
TRBJ1-1	.	TRBV28	12	.	TGTGCCAGCAACCAACAGAACACTGAAGCTTTCTTT	CASNQQNTEAFF
TRBJ2-1	.	TRBV29-1	13	.	TGCAGCGGAGAACAGGCTGCATACAATGAGCAGTTCTTC	CSGEQAAYNEQFF
TRBJ2-7	TRBD2	TRBV20-1	15	.	TGCAGTGCTAGAGTCGGCCCCCGGGGGGTCGGCGAGCAGTACTTC	CSARVGPRGVGEQYF
TRBJ2-1	TRBD2	TRBV12-3/TRBV12-4	17	.	TGTTCCAGCAGTTTAATGATAGCGGGAGGGCCCGCCAATGGGCAGTTCTTC	CSSSLMIAGGPANGQFF
TRBJ2-7	.	TRBV4-2	12	once	TGTGCTAGCTGCCCGGACACCTACGAGCAGTACTTC	CASCPDTYEQYF
TRBJ1-4	.	TRBV6-5	14	.	TGTGCCAGCAGAACAGAGGGCGCTGATGAAAAACTGTTTTTT	CASRTEGADEKLFF
TRBJ2-6	TRBD1	TRBV6-1	20	.	TGTGCCACCAGTGAAGAGGATGCGGGGACAGGGGTATTTGGGGCCAACGTCCTGACTTTC	CATSEEDAGTGVFGANVLTF
TRBJ2-1	.	TRBV11-2	14	.	TGTGCCTACAGCTCCGCTGCAGGCGGTGATGAGCAGTTCTTC	CAYSSAAGGDEQFF
TRBJ1-5	.	TRBV11-2	16	once	TGTGCCAGTAGCCAATTAGGCGGGGTGTGCACAGATACGCAGCATTTT	CASSQLGGVCTDTQHF
TRBJ2-3	.	TRBV4-1	13	.	TGCGCCACCAGCCAAGTAGGGACAGATACGCAGTATTTT	CATSQVGTDTQYF
TRBJ2-5	.	TRBV12-3/TRBV12-4	14	.	TGTGCCAGCAGTTTATCCTCTCAGGGGGAGACCCAGTACTTC	CASSLSSQGETQYF
TRBJ2-1	.	TRBV6-1	11	.	TGTGCCAGCAATGCATCGGAGACCCAGTTCTTC	CASNASETQFF
TRBJ2-7	.	TRBV6-2/TRBV6-3	12	.	TGTGCCAGCAGCTACAATCCGTACGGGCAGTACTTT	CASSYNPYGQYF